This T cell receptor (beta chain) was documented in a study of early T cells in non-severe SARS-CoV-2 infection. There are many counts of this clonotype. MiXCR, applied by TCRdb to the 5' RACE reads, yields one record per CDR3 protein. This sample has 40,000 to 60,000 distinct CDR3 sequences, with 6.5% found just once. The junction had 4 bases not matched to a gene; V was cut back by 4 bases and J by 3 bases. The CDR3 is made up of 14 amino acids. Germline CDR1 is DFQATT and CDR2 is SNEGSKA (reference sequence). The source of this sequence is an adult who was a healthcare worker with PCR-confirmed SARS-CoV-2 infection or an uninfected control (not recorded which). V and J are TRBV20-1 and TRBJ2-2, with 8 positions matching TRBD1. This specimen consisted of whole blood, obtained at baseline. CDR3 sequence reads: CSATRGQYTGELFF. The CDR3 nucleotides read TGCAGTGCTACCAGGGGGCAGTACACCGGGGAGCTGTTTTTT.